This T cell receptor (beta chain) derives from a study of lymphopenia after photon versus proton radiotherapy. This clone turned up a few times. Its target is not known. The repertoire was sequenced with immunoSEQ multiplex PCR; TCRdb's copy has only in-frame clones and lacks some. The profile covers over 55,000 clones, with about 87% appearing a single time and roughly 10% taken by the ten largest. Regarding the study as a whole: Better survival with proton therapy was suggested as possible, not demonstrated. After the lymphocyte nadir, photon-treated repertoires showed oligoclonal expansion, especially of CD8+ Temra cells. Post-nadir TCR diversity decline inversely tracked overall survival among those who died. Photon-treated patients lost naive T cells and TCR diversity; proton-treated stayed stable.

Sequencing was performed on peripheral blood, taken from a patient treated with proton-based radiotherapy. The sequence was obtained from a man of 80 years or more with esophageal cancer.

This CDR3 is CASSLSLRQGDEQYF. DNA for the CDR3: TGTGCCAGCAGTTTATCCCTTAGACAGGGGGACGAGCAGTACTTC. The chain is built from TRBV27 and TRBJ2-7; 9 bases match TRBD1. There are 15 residues in the CDR3. CDR1 and CDR2 (germline): MNHEY, SMNVEV (reference sequence). The junction had 5 bases not matched to a gene; V was cut back by 0 bases and J by 5 bases.